This is a list of T cell receptor beta chains from one sample in a study of T cells in Graves' hyperthyroidism and ophthalmopathy. TCRdb called the multiplex PCR reads again in MiXCR, with one record for every CDR3 protein. The sample has 600,000 or so distinct CDR3 sequences, approximately 14% seen once. The sample was blood. The receptors derive from a woman in her 50s with Graves' ophthalmopathy. The CDR3 runs from the conserved cysteine through the conserved F or W. The D gene is left open where the match is weak. Only some rows state a clone size, as once, few, many or a class for expanded clones.

>many|TRBJ2-1|TRBV12-3/TRBV12-4|14|.
CASSPLDGYNEQFF
TGTGCCAGCAGTCCCCTGGACGGCTACAATGAGCAGTTCTTC
>many|TRBJ1-5|TRBV5-5|14|.
CASSFGGLNQPQHF
TGTGCCAGCAGCTTCGGGGGCCTCAATCAGCCCCAGCATTTT
>.|TRBJ2-7|TRBV11-3|13|TRBD1
CASSWGQAYEQYF
TGTGCCAGCAGCTGGGGACAGGCCTACGAGCAGTACTTC
>many|TRBJ2-1|TRBV20-1|15|.
CSARDRRVGYNEQFF
TGCAGTGCTAGAGATCGAAGAGTTGGATACAATGAGCAGTTCTTC
>few|TRBJ2-7|TRBV4-1|15|TRBD2
CASSQEGLARYEQYF
TGCGCCAGCAGCCAAGAGGGACTAGCAAGGTACGAGCAGTACTTC
>few|TRBJ2-3|TRBV19|14|.
CASSIGQGADTQYF
TGTGCCAGTAGTATAGGGCAGGGCGCAGATACGCAGTATTTT
>many|TRBJ2-5|TRBV5-1|15|TRBD1
CASSLVVTGQETQYF
TGCGCCAGCAGCTTGGTGGTGACAGGGCAAGAGACCCAGTACTTC
>few|TRBJ2-2|TRBV10-2|14|.
CASTLRLETGELFF
TGCGCCAGCACCCTCCGGCTAGAGACCGGGGAGCTGTTTTTT
>.|TRBJ1-4|TRBV5-1|14|.
CASSLGAAQEKLFF
TGCGCCAGCAGCTTGGGGGCAGCTCAAGAAAAACTGTTTTTT
>.|TRBJ2-3|TRBV24-1|14|.
CATSDLTGTRTQYF
TGTGCCACCAGTGATTTGACGGGGACTCGTACGCAGTATTTT
>many|TRBJ2-3|TRBV20-1|14|TRBD2
CSARASGRTDTQYF
TGCAGTGCTAGAGCTAGCGGCCGCACAGATACGCAGTATTTT
>few|TRBJ1-6|TRBV20-1|14|TRBD1
CSAKGTGNISPLHF
TGCAGTGCTAAAGGGACAGGGAATATCTCACCCCTCCACTTT
>many|TRBJ2-1|TRBV7-2|17|TRBD2
CASSLGRRTSGRFEQFF
TGTGCCAGCAGCTTAGGACGTAGGACTAGCGGGAGGTTTGAGCAGTTCTTC
>many|TRBJ2-3|TRBV28|15|.
CASSFRLGRTDTQYF
TGTGCCAGCAGTTTTAGGTTAGGCCGAACAGATACGCAGTATTTT
>many|TRBJ1-5|TRBV2|11|.
CASSGALSQHF
TGTGCCAGCAGTGGGGCATTATCACAGCATTTT
>few|TRBJ1-5|TRBV11-2|13|.
CASSADRNQPQHF
TGTGCCAGCAGCGCCGACAGAAATCAGCCCCAGCATTTT
>.|TRBJ2-1|TRBV29-1|16|.
CSVDGRKLASYNEQFF
TGCAGCGTTGATGGCCGGAAACTAGCTTCCTACAATGAGCAGTTCTTC
>many|TRBJ2-3|TRBV7-8|17|TRBD2
CASSFPASGSRKDTQYF
TGTGCCAGCAGCTTTCCAGCTAGCGGGAGTCGTAAAGATACGCAGTATTTT
>.|TRBJ1-2|TRBV7-9|16|.
CASSLDSGGGDYGYTF
TGTGCCAGCAGCTTAGACTCAGGTGGGGGCGACTATGGCTACACCTTC
>many|TRBJ1-4|TRBV7-2|12|TRBD1
CASSPPQGKLFF
TGTGCCAGCAGTCCACCACAGGGGAAACTGTTTTTT
>many|TRBJ2-7|TRBV28|14|.
CASSFSGELYEQYF
TGTGCCAGCAGTTTTTCAGGGGAACTCTACGAGCAGTACTTC
>many|TRBJ1-5|TRBV6-2/TRBV6-3|16|TRBD1
CASRDTDRGVGQPQHF
TGTGCCAGCAGGGACACTGACAGGGGCGTTGGGCAGCCCCAGCATTTT
>many|TRBJ1-2|TRBV30|15|TRBD1
CAWSPPTGGLDGYTF
TGTGCCTGGAGTCCCCCGACAGGGGGCTTAGATGGCTACACCTTC
>many|TRBJ2-7|TRBV2|15|.
CASSAGRVISYEQYF
TGTGCCAGCAGTGCGGGCAGGGTGATCTCCTACGAGCAGTACTTC
>many|TRBJ2-7|TRBV20-1|14|TRBD1
CSASRTGGPDEQYF
TGCAGTGCTAGCAGGACAGGGGGTCCGGACGAGCAGTACTTC
>.|TRBJ2-1|TRBV2|16|.
CASSELGRGSYNEQFF
TGTGCCAGCAGTGAATTGGGCAGGGGCTCCTACAATGAGCAGTTCTTC
>many|TRBJ2-7|TRBV28|15|TRBD2
CASSPLAGASYEQYF
TGTGCCAGCAGTCCCTTAGCGGGAGCCTCCTACGAGCAGTACTTC
>many|TRBJ2-1|TRBV20-1|16|TRBD2
CSARSRTSPHYNEQFF
TGCAGTGCTAGAAGTCGGACTAGTCCTCACTACAATGAGCAGTTCTTC
>many|TRBJ2-7|TRBV5-1|15|TRBD1
CASSYGTGGTDEQYF
TGCGCCAGCAGCTATGGGACAGGGGGGACCGACGAGCAGTACTTC
>few|TRBJ2-3|TRBV9|14|.
CASSPRTRQDTQYF
TGTGCCAGCAGCCCTCGGACCCGTCAAGATACGCAGTATTTT
>many|TRBJ1-1|TRBV18|13|.
CASYTRRGNEAFF
TGTGCCAGCTACACCCGGCGGGGAAATGAAGCTTTCTTT
>few|TRBJ2-7|TRBV27|13|.
CASSLRGALEQYF
TGTGCCAGCAGTTTAAGGGGGGCTCTTGAGCAGTACTTC
>many|TRBJ2-7|TRBV28|15|TRBD1
CASLKGARGVNEQYF
TGTGCCAGCCTAAAGGGGGCGCGTGGCGTCAACGAGCAGTACTTC
>few|TRBJ2-3|TRBV24-1|14|.
CATSDPMSTDTQYF
TGTGCCACCAGTGATCCGATGAGCACAGATACGCAGTATTTT
>many|TRBJ1-4|TRBV20-1|14|TRBD1
CSAFPDREFEKLFF
TGCAGTGCTTTCCCGGACAGGGAGTTTGAAAAACTGTTTTTT
>many|TRBJ2-1|TRBV20-1|14|.
CSARVPRDYNEQFF
TGCAGTGCTAGAGTTCCGAGGGACTACAATGAGCAGTTCTTC
>many|TRBJ2-5|TRBV12-3/TRBV12-4|15|.
CASSYAAIAQETQYF
TGTGCCAGCAGTTACGCGGCCATTGCTCAAGAGACCCAGTACTTC
>many|TRBJ2-7|TRBV7-2|14|.
CASSLRDAAYEQYF
TGTGCCAGCAGCTTAAGGGACGCCGCCTACGAGCAGTACTTC
>.|TRBJ2-5|TRBV19|15|TRBD2
CASSSNGRAQETQYF
TGTGCCAGTAGTTCTAACGGGAGGGCCCAAGAGACCCAGTACTTC
>many|TRBJ2-5|TRBV7-2|13|TRBD1
CASSARGMETQYF
TGTGCCAGCAGCGCCAGGGGGATGGAGACCCAGTACTTC
>.|TRBJ1-1|TRBV4-2|15|TRBD1
CASSQYQGEGTEAFF
TGTGCCAGCAGCCAGTACCAGGGGGAAGGCACTGAAGCTTTCTTT
>many|TRBJ2-1|TRBV20-1|12|.
CSVRRGGAEQFF
TGCAGTGTTCGAAGAGGGGGGGCCGAGCAGTTCTTC
>.|TRBJ2-5|TRBV7-9|15|TRBD1
CASSRDRLRKETQYF
TGTGCCAGCAGCAGGGACAGGTTGAGAAAAGAGACCCAGTACTTC
>many|TRBJ2-1|TRBV24-1|15|.
CATSDLRDSHNEQFF
TGTGCCACCAGTGATTTAAGGGACTCCCACAATGAGCAGTTCTTC
>many|TRBJ1-1|TRBV3-1|15|.
CASSQRGLGNTEAFF
TGTGCCAGCAGCCAAAGAGGTTTGGGGAACACTGAAGCTTTCTTT
>many|TRBJ1-1|TRBV6-5|12|.
CASSYTLNGAFF
TGTGCCAGCAGTTACACCTTAAATGGGGCTTTCTTT
>many|TRBJ2-7|TRBV12-3/TRBV12-4|15|.
CASSLESPKRYEQYF
TGTGCCAGCAGTTTAGAATCACCGAAGCGCTACGAGCAGTACTTC
>.|TRBJ2-7|TRBV4-3|16|TRBD2
CASSPKTSGRLYEQYF
TGCGCCAGCAGCCCCAAGACTAGCGGGAGGCTCTACGAGCAGTACTTC
>many|TRBJ2-7|TRBV20-1|12|.
CSAMDWSNEQYF
TGCAGTGCTATGGACTGGTCTAACGAGCAGTACTTC
>many|TRBJ2-7|TRBV6-1|16|.
CASSEDASLRAYEQYF
TGTGCCAGCAGTGAAGACGCTAGCCTCCGGGCGTACGAGCAGTACTTC
>few|TRBJ1-5|TRBV20-1|14|TRBD1
CSAITGGPHQPQHF
TGCAGTGCGATTACAGGGGGCCCCCATCAGCCCCAGCATTTT